The rows below give T cell receptor beta chains drawn from one sample of a study of cytomegalovirus exposure and HLA in healthy donors. Clones were sequenced by immunoSEQ multiplex PCR, and TCRdb holds only the in-frame ones, with some missing. The sample comprises 120,000 to 150,000 clones, around 78% of which are singletons, and around 3% rests with the top ten. Sequenced: PBMCs. The receptor source for this set is a man aged 35-49 years in good health and CMV-seropositive. CDR3s include the opening cysteine and the closing phenylalanine or tryptophan. A D gene is named only where the DNA matches it firmly. A row's size may be missing; if present it is once, few, many or a size class.

j_gene: TRBJ2-4
v_gene: TRBV2
d_gene: -
abundance: -
CDR3aa: CASSSTEAKNIQYF
CDR3nt: TGTGCCAGCAGTTCGACAGAAGCCAAAAACATTCAGTACTTC

j_gene: TRBJ2-2
v_gene: TRBV29-1
d_gene: TRBD2
abundance: -
CDR3aa: CSVEGLAGVPGELFF
CDR3nt: TGCAGCGTTGAAGGACTAGCGGGAGTCCCCGGGGAGCTGTTTTTT

j_gene: TRBJ1-2
v_gene: TRBV6-5
d_gene: -
abundance: -
CDR3aa: CASSYRGEGANYGYTF
CDR3nt: TGTGCCAGCAGTTACCGGGGCGAGGGGGCTAACTATGGCTACACCTTC

j_gene: TRBJ1-2
v_gene: TRBV5-6
d_gene: -
abundance: -
CDR3aa: CASTAEARGAGGYTF
CDR3nt: TGTGCCAGCACCGCGGAGGCCCGGGGGGCGGGGGGCTACACCTTC

j_gene: TRBJ2-7
v_gene: TRBV11-2
d_gene: TRBD1
abundance: -
CDR3aa: CASSRLRDSLSSYEQYF
CDR3nt: TGTGCCAGCAGCCGATTACGGGACAGCCTGAGCTCCTACGAGCAGTACTTC

j_gene: TRBJ2-7
v_gene: TRBV9
d_gene: -
abundance: -
CDR3aa: CASSVGGTSSYEQYF
CDR3nt: TGTGCCAGCAGCGTTGGCGGGACGAGCTCCTACGAGCAGTACTTC

j_gene: TRBJ2-3
v_gene: TRBV5-1
d_gene: TRBD1
abundance: -
CDR3aa: CASSLQGAEDTQYF
CDR3nt: TGCGCCAGCAGCTTACAGGGGGCAGAAGATACGCAGTATTTT

j_gene: TRBJ2-6
v_gene: TRBV29-1
d_gene: -
abundance: -
CDR3aa: CSVRVPGANVLTF
CDR3nt: TGCAGCGTTCGGGTCCCTGGGGCCAACGTCCTGACTTTC

j_gene: TRBJ1-2
v_gene: TRBV27
d_gene: -
abundance: -
CDR3aa: CASSLQVQGGYTF
CDR3nt: TGTGCCAGCAGTTTACAGGTCCAAGGCGGCTACACCTTC

j_gene: TRBJ2-1
v_gene: TRBV7-9
d_gene: -
abundance: -
CDR3aa: CWSRGTGSSYNEQFF
CDR3nt: TGTTGGTCTCGGGGAACAGGGAGCTCCTACAATGAGCAGTTCTTC

j_gene: TRBJ2-7
v_gene: TRBV7-2
d_gene: TRBD2
abundance: -
CDR3aa: CASSLAGTNEQYF
CDR3nt: TGTGCCAGCAGCTTGGCGGGGACTAACGAGCAGTACTTC

j_gene: TRBJ2-5
v_gene: TRBV18
d_gene: -
abundance: -
CDR3aa: CASSPPGRKETQYF
CDR3nt: TGTGCCAGCTCACCACCGGGCAGAAAAGAGACCCAGTACTTC

j_gene: TRBJ2-3
v_gene: TRBV5-6
d_gene: TRBD1
abundance: -
CDR3aa: CASSPGQVGADTQYF
CDR3nt: TGTGCCAGCAGCCCTGGACAGGTAGGAGCAGATACGCAGTATTTT

j_gene: TRBJ1-2
v_gene: TRBV6-5
d_gene: TRBD1
abundance: -
CDR3aa: CASSVTGENYGYTF
CDR3nt: TGTGCCAGCAGTGTGACAGGGGAAAACTATGGCTACACCTTC

j_gene: TRBJ2-2
v_gene: TRBV19
d_gene: -
abundance: -
CDR3aa: CASSGTAQAANTGGLFF
CDR3nt: TGTGCCAGTAGTGGGACAGCCCAGGCCGCGAACACCGGGGGGCTGTTTTTT

j_gene: TRBJ1-2
v_gene: TRBV6-1
d_gene: TRBD1
abundance: -
CDR3aa: CASLRAGTDGYTF
CDR3nt: TGTGCCAGCCTCCGGGCAGGGACAGATGGCTACACCTTC

j_gene: TRBJ1-2
v_gene: TRBV7-9
d_gene: -
abundance: few
CDR3aa: CASSPAKGEAGYTF
CDR3nt: TGTGCCAGCAGCCCCGCTAAGGGGGAAGCTGGCTACACCTTC

j_gene: TRBJ2-3
v_gene: TRBV27
d_gene: TRBD2
abundance: -
CDR3aa: CASRREGRGDTQYF
CDR3nt: TGTGCCAGCAGACGGGAGGGCAGGGGAGATACGCAGTATTTT

j_gene: TRBJ2-3
v_gene: TRBV10-3
d_gene: TRBD2
abundance: -
CDR3aa: CAISKLASSTDTQYF
CDR3nt: TGTGCCATCAGTAAACTAGCGTCCAGCACAGATACGCAGTATTTT